This TCR beta chain was recorded in a study of T cell changes during pregnancy in multiple sclerosis (dated by TCRdb to the late 2010s). A note on the overall study: The study examined how the T cell repertoire changed over the course of pregnancy in women with multiple sclerosis.

V loses 2 bases at its end and J loses 0 bases; junction bases beyond the gene matches: 5. From a lookup of the germline V gene, CDR1 and CDR2 are SGHRS and YFSETQ. The CDR3 measures 17 amino acids from cysteine to phenylalanine. This entry keeps only the CDR3 DNA: 51 bases, framed from base 1. Library prep was done by the immunoSEQ multiplex PCR assay. The table comes from immuneACCESS by way of TCRdb, which keeps in-frame sequences with V and J called. Part of the clones is missing from these tables; in studies checked, under half for an unresolved V gene and the rest for unknown reasons. The sample table lists about 93,000 clones, 85% to 95% of them with a count of one. The top ten hold 0.8% to 0.95% of the sample. In the case of this clone: The target of this receptor is not known. No clone much larger than this one lies a single base away; base qualities are absent.

The V and J genes are TRBV5-1 and TRBJ2-1, and 10 junction bases match TRBD1. This specimen was peripheral blood, taken before pregnancy. The receptor was isolated from a female donor with multiple sclerosis, enrolled in a pregnancy study. The nucleotide sequence is TGCGCCAGCAGCTTCGGGACAGGGGTTAACTCCTACAATGAGCAGTTCTTC. This gives the protein CASSFGTGVNSYNEQFF.